This T cell receptor (beta chain) was sequenced during a study of post-analysis software for immune sequencing data (dated by TCRdb to the mid-2010s). Study-level background: The recorded disease courses included relapsing-remitting, secondary progressive and progressive-relapsing multiple sclerosis, and some patients had no subtype annotation. Patient repertoires were compared against roughly 10 previously published healthy control repertoires from donors aged 6 to 25 years. A subset of samples was prepared in parallel using single-end sample barcoding, then pooled and co-amplified after Illumina adapter ligation.

Libraries were made using PCR. The sequencer was an Illumina HiSeq 2500. Unique molecular identifiers were incorporated into TCR beta cDNA libraries to reduce PCR and sequencing biases. Per 1 to 10 million input T cells, roughly 500,000 cDNA molecules were obtained, such that each molecule approximated one T cell. The patient libraries were prepared and sequenced using the same protocol as the earlier healthy control dataset. Samples belonging to the same batch were prepared together, multiplexed and sequenced on a shared HiSeq lane. Per the source publication's procedure: Raw barcoded reads were processed with MIGEC, discarding single-read molecular identifier groups before consensus assembly and CDR3 extraction. Clonotype tables were post-analysed with VDJtools, and diversity was normalized by down-sampling all datasets to the smallest sample size. Repertoire overlap clustering matched CDR3 amino acid but not nucleotide sequences to correct batch-related cross-sample contamination. TCRdb handled the public reads itself, with Q25 trimming in fastp and clone calling in MiXCR, and kept productive beta chains. Each CDR3 protein appears once, grouped with its most common genes and DNA. TCRdb's processing, not the authors' own work, is the source of the V and J calls. For this sample there are a few hundred thousand distinct CDR3 sequences; approximately 31% appear just once. The ten largest clones add up to around 6% of the sample.

To demonstrate the VDJtools post-analysis software, TCR beta repertoires were profiled from the peripheral blood of roughly 12 young patients with multiple sclerosis. The multiple sclerosis patients were children and adolescents between roughly 6 and 16 years of age. In the case of this clonotype: Its antigen remains unidentified. A read error is possible here, since a much larger clone lies one base away.

General conclusions and limits of the study: Direct clustering with F measure revealed strong co-clustering of samples prepared in the same batch, which led to a batch-effect correction. The control group was slightly older than the multiple sclerosis patient group. Significantly lower normalized Chao1 diversity was found in multiple sclerosis patients than in controls, suggesting substantial peripheral T-cell clonal expansion. Patients showed significantly higher frequencies than controls for a handful of TRBV segments, among them TRBV5-6, TRBV5-1 and TRBV20-1.

From the cysteine through the phenylalanine, the CDR3 covers 13 amino acids. Of the read, only the CDR3 DNA is kept; its 39 bases are in frame from base 1. CDR1 and CDR2 are drawn from the germline V gene: SGHTA, FQGTGA. At the junction V is shortened by 4 bases and J by 8 bases, with 14 bases in between. Sequences were obtained from blood. This sequence originates from a girl aged 2-17 years with multiple sclerosis. Recombination linked TRBV7-3 to TRBJ1-2, and perhaps TRBD1 as D gene, on 5 matching bases. The nucleotide sequence reads TGTGCCAGCAGCTCGGACTGGGGCCTCGGCTACACCTTC. Its product reads: CASSSDWGLGYTF.